This TCR beta chain is drawn from a study of Graves' ophthalmopathy and Graves' hyperthyroidism. Overall study results and limits: Between ophthalmopathy and stable hyperthyroidism, a 13-signature model drew a separation with roughly 85% sensitivity and approximately 77% specificity.

RNA transcripts were the source from which TCR beta CDR3 regions were amplified. An initial RT-PCR round employing HTBI primers preceded a second-round multiplex PCR. TCRdb reprocessed the multiplex PCR reads with MiXCR, giving one entry per CDR3 protein. Altogether 1 million to 1.3 million distinct CDR3 sequences are present, approximately 35% being singletons, with the ten largest covering over 8.5%. For this clonotype: What it binds is unknown.

The sequenced sample consisted of peripheral blood or thyroid tissue (not recorded which). This receptor was obtained from an adult man with Graves' hyperthyroidism.

CDR3 in amino acids: CASSEPDRVLAGANVLTF. The CDR3 bases are TGCGCCAGCAGTGAGCCGGACAGAGTTCTAGCTGGGGCCAACGTCCTGACTTTC. The J gene is TRBJ2-6, the V gene TRBV10-2; D may be TRBD1 (6 bases). The V gene lost 2 bases and the J gene lost 2 bases, with 16 bases spanning the gap. The CDR3 extends over 18 amino acids. Germline V gives CDR1 WSHSY, CDR2 SAAADI.